Each of the 14 T cell receptor beta chains below was sequenced from the same sample in a study of blood T cell repertoires in COVID-19. The table came from immunoSEQ multiplex PCR; TCRdb's copy has only in-frame clones and leaves some out. The sample contains roughly 80,000 clones, roughly 80% of which appear only once. Sample: peripheral blood. Receptors were obtained from a man aged 55-75 years with active or convalescent COVID-19.

The chain uses TRBV2 and TRBJ1-4; D uncertain. Trimming took off 5 bases at V and 0 bases at J, with 7 bases between the two ends. There are 14 residues in the CDR3. Germline loops: CDR1 SNHLY, CDR2 FYNNEI. As DNA, the CDR3 is TGTGCCAGCAGTCGACTTACAACTAATGAAAAACTGTTTTTT. Encoded protein: CASSRLTTNEKLFF. Based on the CDR3 plus reference TRBV2 and TRBJ1-4, the full variable domain is EPEVTQTPSHQVTQMGQEVILRCVPISNHLYFYWYRQILGQKVEFLVSFYNNEISEKSEIFDDQFSVERPDGSNFTLKIRSTKLEDSAMYFCASSRLTTNEKLFFGSGTQLSVL.

The rearrangement links TRBV10-2 to TRBJ2-5, with 10 bases identical to TRBD2. The trim removed 6 bases at V and 4 bases at J, leaving 11 bases unmatched. Germline V gives CDR1 WSHSY, CDR2 SAAADI. CDR3 length equals 16 residues. The CDR3 DNA reads as TGCGCCAGCAGACCCCCGGCAGCGGGGGGGCGAGAGACCCAGTACTTC. It encodes CASRPPAAGGRETQYF.

This sequence joins TRBV7-9 and TRBJ1-6; perhaps TRBD1 as D (5 bases). The CDR3 extends over 15 amino acids. Germline lookup yields CDR1 SEHNR and CDR2 FQNEAQ (reference sequence). The V gene lost 4 bases and the J gene lost 0 bases, with 7 bases spanning the gap. CDR3 in DNA: TGTGCCAGCAGCTCCCAGGGCTCCTATAATTCACCCCTCCACTTT. Protein sequence: CASSSQGSYNSPLHF. Drawing the rest from reference TRBV7-9 and TRBJ1-6, the complete variable domain is DTGVSQNPRHKITKRGQNVTFRCDPISEHNRLYWYRQTLGQGPEFLTYFQNEAQLEKSRLLSDRFSAERPKGSFSTLEIQRTEQGDSAMYLCASSSQGSYNSPLHFGNGTRLTVT.

Written as DNA, the CDR3 is TGTGCCAGCTTGCGTCCCCAGGGGATGAACACTGAAGCTTTCTTT. As protein: CASLRPQGMNTEAFF. The genes are TRBV2 and TRBJ1-1, with a possible D match to TRBD1 (6 bases). Trimming took off 8 bases at V and 0 bases at J, with 16 bases between the two ends. The germline gives CDR1 SNHLY, CDR2 FYNNEI. The CDR3 is made up of 15 amino acids.

CDR3: CAWSATGGVEKLFF. CDR3 coding DNA: TGTGCCTGGAGTGCTACAGGGGGGGTTGAAAAACTGTTTTTT. The V call is TRBV30, the J call TRBJ1-4, with 8 bases identical to TRBD1. Trimming cost V 1 base and J 7 bases; bases outside gene matches: 5. Germline V gene lookup returns CDR1 GTSNPN and CDR2 SVGIG (reference sequence). The CDR3 totals 14 residues.

The chain carries TRBV19 and TRBJ2-6; maybe TRBD1 (6 bases). The CDR3 spans 18 residues. V lost 3 bases, J lost 0 bases, and 15 bases lay in between. Germline lookup yields CDR1 LNHDA and CDR2 SQIVND (reference sequence). CDR3 loop: CASSMLRQAHSGANVLTF. For the CDR3, the DNA is TGTGCCAGTAGTATGTTAAGACAGGCCCACTCTGGGGCCAACGTCCTGACTTTC.

The chain joins TRBV5-3 to TRBJ1-5; 9 nucleotides match TRBD1. TRBV5-3 carries the ORF label, with uncertain function. The CDR3 runs 19 residues. The ends lost 4 bases at V and 5 bases at J; junction bases unmatched: 19. CDR3 amino acids: CARSRHRDREVRLHQPQHF. CDR3 DNA: TGTGCCAGAAGCAGACACCGGGACAGGGAGGTCCGACTACATCAGCCCCAGCATTTT.

The chain uses TRBV27 and TRBJ1-2; D ambiguous. The V gene lost 2 bases and the J gene lost 2 bases, with 12 bases spanning the gap. Per the germline V gene, CDR1 is MNHEY and CDR2 is SMNVEV (reference sequence). The CDR3 loop spans 15 amino acids. CDR3 DNA: TGTGCCAGCAGTTTAAGTATAGTGTCGAACTATGGCTACACCTTC. This sequence encodes CASSLSIVSNYGYTF.

This clone turned up a few times. This sequence joins TRBV6-2 or TRBV6-3 and TRBJ2-2, with TRBD2 matching over 13 bases. This CDR3 comprises 16 residues. V trimming: 6 bases; J trimming: 4 bases; junction bases outside the gene matches: 5. Germline lookup yields CDR1 MNHEY and CDR2 SVGEGT. The DNA for the CDR3 is TGTGCCAGCAGCCCTAGGACTAGCGGGGGCACCGGGGAGCTGTTTTTT. Its protein product is CASSPRTSGGTGELFF.

The rearrangement links TRBV7-8 to TRBJ1-5, with 7 bases lining up with TRBD1. Germline CDR1 reads SGHVS; CDR2 reads FQNEAQ. The CDR3 is made up of 15 amino acids. The V gene end was trimmed by 3 bases and the J gene end by 4 bases; junction bases not matched to a gene: 6. This CDR3 is CASSFGTAKNQPQHF. The CDR3 coding sequence is TGTGCCAGCAGCTTCGGGACAGCCAAAAATCAGCCCCAGCATTTT.

The chain employs TRBV27 and TRBJ1-1; the D gene is possibly TRBD1 (5 bases). The CDR3 sequence is 14 residues long. The germline V gene encodes CDR1 MNHEY and CDR2 SMNVEV (reference sequence). Between the trimmed V and J ends, which lost 3 bases and 8 bases, there was a span of 16 bases. The CDR3 DNA is TGTGCCAGCAGTTTTACAGGCACCCCGAGAGAAGCTTTCTTT. The encoded protein is CASSFTGTPREAFF.

J is TRBJ1-2 and V is TRBV18; 8 bases are shared with TRBD1. The V gene's germline CDR1 is KGHSH and CDR2 LQKENI. The CDR3 is 15 amino acids. Trimming took 3 bases from V and 0 from J; bases not matched to a gene: 3. CDR3 coding DNA: TGTGCCAGCTCACCGACAGGGGAAGCTAACTATGGCTACACCTTC. This translates into CASSPTGEANYGYTF.

Written as DNA, the CDR3 is TGTGCCAGCAGTTACCAACTTAGACAGGCGATCCTCTACGAGCAGTACTTC. Amino acid sequence: CASSYQLRQAILYEQYF. The chain joins TRBV6-2 or TRBV6-3 to TRBJ2-7, with D maybe TRBD1 (6 bases). V lost 2 bases to trimming and J lost 3 bases, with 20 bases between them. Germline-derived CDR1 and CDR2 are MNHEY and SVGEGT. The CDR3 runs to 17 residues.

This clone was observed once. This sequence joins TRBV7-2 and TRBJ1-1; 8 positions match TRBD1. CDR3 size: 15 residues. Unmatched junction bases numbered 7, after V lost 3 bases and J lost 4 bases. Germline lookup yields CDR1 SGHTA and CDR2 FQGNSA. CDR3 in DNA: TGTGCCAGCAGCTTCGACAGGGGAAGGGGCACTGAAGCTTTCTTT. It encodes CASSFDRGRGTEAFF.